This T cell receptor beta chain stems from a study of CD4+ T cells in melanoma. For this clone: Antigen unknown.

Produced via immunoSEQ multiplex PCR; TCRdb's table is partial and in-frame only. The table has 9,500 to 13,000 clones, around 63% seen once; the top ten hold 11%. V lost 6 bases and J 3 bases, leaving 8 bases between the germline ends. Germline CDR1 is KGHSH and CDR2 is LQKENI. The CDR3 has 13 amino acids. General study points: CD8+ T cell, macrophage and B cell function reportedly correlated with neoantigen-specific CD4+ T cells. Diverse differentiation states were reported for melanoma neoantigen-specific CD4+ T cells.

Sequenced: cells from a culture (not recorded whether cultured in vitro). The receptor comes from a human donor with melanoma. The chain has TRBV18 and TRBJ2-2; possibly TRBD2 for D (6 bases). Here the CDR3 DNA reads TGTGCCAGCTCTGGAGGGCACACCGGGGAGCTGTTTTTT. This codes for CASSGGHTGELFF.